This T cell receptor beta chain was captured by sequencing in a study of shared clonotypes between healthy human individuals. Each subset's genomic DNA was split evenly across several immunoSEQ plates. The unsorted PBMC replicate PCRs were performed with approximately 300 ng DNA, 25,000 to 30,000 T cell genomes. The authors' processing: From ImmunoSEQ came sequences covering only the junction and carrying no quality scores, so filtering differed. The table came from immunoSEQ multiplex PCR; TCRdb's copy has only in-frame clones and leaves some out. The D gene and trimming were derived from the DNA, and the V and J assignments and clone size from that table. The sample consists of about 490,000 clones, less than 80% of them appearing once. The receptor was derived from a middle-aged woman in good health. Some clones in this sample may be carry-over from other donors' samples. The source material was PBMCs.

CDR3 amino acids: CSVEDTYHRGTKNIQYF. The CDR3 coding sequence is TGCAGCGTTGAAGATACCTACCACAGGGGGACCAAAAACATTCAGTACTTC. This chain connects TRBV29-1 to TRBJ2-4, with TRBD1 matching 8 bases. The CDR3 extends over 17 amino acids. The ends lost 0 bases at V and 2 bases at J; junction bases unmatched: 9. In germline, CDR1 is SQVTM, CDR2 ANQGSEA.